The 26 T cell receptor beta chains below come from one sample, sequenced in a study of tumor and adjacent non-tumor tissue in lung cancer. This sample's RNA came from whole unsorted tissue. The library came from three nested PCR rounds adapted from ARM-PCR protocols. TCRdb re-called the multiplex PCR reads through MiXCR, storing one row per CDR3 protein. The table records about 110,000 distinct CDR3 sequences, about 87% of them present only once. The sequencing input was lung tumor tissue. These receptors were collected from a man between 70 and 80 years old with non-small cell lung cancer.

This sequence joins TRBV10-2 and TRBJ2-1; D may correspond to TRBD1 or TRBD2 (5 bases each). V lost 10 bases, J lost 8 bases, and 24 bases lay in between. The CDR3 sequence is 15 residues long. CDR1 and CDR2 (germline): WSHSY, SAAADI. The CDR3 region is CANKSPGPSSDEQFF. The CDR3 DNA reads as TGCGCCAACAAGTCCCCGGGACCCTCTTCTGATGAGCAGTTCTTC.

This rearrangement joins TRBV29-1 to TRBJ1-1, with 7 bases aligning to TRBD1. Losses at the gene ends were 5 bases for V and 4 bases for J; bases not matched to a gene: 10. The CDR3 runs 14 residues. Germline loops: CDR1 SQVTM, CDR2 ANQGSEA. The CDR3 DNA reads TGCAGCGTTCTGGACAGGCGCAGAGTCACTGAAGCTTTCTTT. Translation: CSVLDRRRVTEAFF.

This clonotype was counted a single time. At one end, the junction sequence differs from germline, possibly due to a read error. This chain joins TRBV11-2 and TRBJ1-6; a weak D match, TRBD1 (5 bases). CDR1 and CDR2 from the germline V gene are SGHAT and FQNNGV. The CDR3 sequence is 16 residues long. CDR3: CAGSFDQGARNSPLHF. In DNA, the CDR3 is TGTGCCGGCAGCTTCGACCAAGGGGCGAGGAATTCACCCCTACACTTT.

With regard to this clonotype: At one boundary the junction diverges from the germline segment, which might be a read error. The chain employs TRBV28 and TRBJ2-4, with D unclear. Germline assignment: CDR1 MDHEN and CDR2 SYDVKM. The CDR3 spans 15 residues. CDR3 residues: CASSLWPVAKNIQYF. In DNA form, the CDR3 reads TGTGCCAGCAGTTTATGGCCCGTAGCCAAAAACATACAGTACTTC.

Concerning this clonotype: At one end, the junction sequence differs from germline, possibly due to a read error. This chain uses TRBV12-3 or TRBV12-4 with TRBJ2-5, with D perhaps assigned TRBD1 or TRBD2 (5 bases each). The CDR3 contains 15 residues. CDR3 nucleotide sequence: TGTGCCAGCAGTCTCACTTCGGGACCTGAAGAGACCCAGTACTTT. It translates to CASSLTSGPEETQYF.

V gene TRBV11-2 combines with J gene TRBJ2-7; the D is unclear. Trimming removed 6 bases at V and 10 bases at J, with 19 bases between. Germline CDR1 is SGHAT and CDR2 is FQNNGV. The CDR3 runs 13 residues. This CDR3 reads CASSQWTERDQYF. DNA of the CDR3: TGTGCCAGCAGTCAGTGGACCGAGCGCGATCAGTACTTC.

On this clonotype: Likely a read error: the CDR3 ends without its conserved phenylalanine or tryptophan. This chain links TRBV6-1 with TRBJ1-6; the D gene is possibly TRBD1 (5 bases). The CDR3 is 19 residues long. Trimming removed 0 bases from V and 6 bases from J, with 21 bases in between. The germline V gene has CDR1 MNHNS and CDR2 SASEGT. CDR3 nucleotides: TGTGCCAGCAGTGAAGCAATGAGGGGATCGGCCCAGAGTAATTCACCCCTCCACCTT. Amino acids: CASSEAMRGSAQSNSPLHL.

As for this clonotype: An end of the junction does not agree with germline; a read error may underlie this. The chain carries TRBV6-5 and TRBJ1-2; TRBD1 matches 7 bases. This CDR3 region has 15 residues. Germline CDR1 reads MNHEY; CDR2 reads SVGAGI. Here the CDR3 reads CTSSYSGQGVYGYTF. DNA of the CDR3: TGTACCAGCAGCTACTCAGGCCAGGGGGTCTATGGCTACACCTTC.

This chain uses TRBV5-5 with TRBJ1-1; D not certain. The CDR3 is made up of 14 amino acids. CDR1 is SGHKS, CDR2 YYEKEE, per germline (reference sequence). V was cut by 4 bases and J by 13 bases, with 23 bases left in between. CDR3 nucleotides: TGTGCCAGCAGCGTGGACCCCCAGCGCACTGATGTTTTCTTT. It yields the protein CASSVDPQRTDVFF.

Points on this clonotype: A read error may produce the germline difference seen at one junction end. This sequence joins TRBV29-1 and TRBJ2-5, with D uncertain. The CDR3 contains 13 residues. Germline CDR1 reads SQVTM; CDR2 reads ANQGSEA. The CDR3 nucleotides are TGCACCGTGGCCGGCAGGTTCCAAGAGACGCAGTACTTC. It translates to CTVAGRFQETQYF.

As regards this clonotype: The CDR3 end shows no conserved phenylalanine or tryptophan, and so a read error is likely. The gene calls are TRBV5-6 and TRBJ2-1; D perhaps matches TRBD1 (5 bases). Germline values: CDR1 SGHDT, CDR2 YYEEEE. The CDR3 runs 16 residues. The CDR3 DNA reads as TGTGCCAGCGGCTTGGGATTCCAGGGTTCCTACAATGAGCAGTTCTTA. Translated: CASGLGFQGSYNEQFL.

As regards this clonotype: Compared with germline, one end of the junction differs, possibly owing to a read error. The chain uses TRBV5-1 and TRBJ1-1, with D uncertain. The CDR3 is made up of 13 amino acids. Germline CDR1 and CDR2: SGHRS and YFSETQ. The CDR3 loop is CASSSVAGTEALF. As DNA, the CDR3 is TGCGCCAGCAGCTCGGTTGCAGGAACTGAAGCTCTCTTT.

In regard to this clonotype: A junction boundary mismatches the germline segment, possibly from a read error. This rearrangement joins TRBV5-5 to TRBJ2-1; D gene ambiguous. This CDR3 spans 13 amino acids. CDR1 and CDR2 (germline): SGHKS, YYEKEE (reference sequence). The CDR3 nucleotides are TGTGCCAGCAGCTTGGTCGGTTACAATGAGCAATTCTTC. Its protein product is CASSLVGYNEQFF.

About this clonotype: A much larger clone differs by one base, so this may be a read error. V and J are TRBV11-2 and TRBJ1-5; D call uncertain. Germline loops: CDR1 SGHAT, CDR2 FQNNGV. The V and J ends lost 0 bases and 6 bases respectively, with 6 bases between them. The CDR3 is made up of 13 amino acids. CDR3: CASSLEGSQPQHF. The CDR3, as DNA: TGTGCCAGCAGCTTAGAAGGGAGTCAGCCCCAGCATTTT.

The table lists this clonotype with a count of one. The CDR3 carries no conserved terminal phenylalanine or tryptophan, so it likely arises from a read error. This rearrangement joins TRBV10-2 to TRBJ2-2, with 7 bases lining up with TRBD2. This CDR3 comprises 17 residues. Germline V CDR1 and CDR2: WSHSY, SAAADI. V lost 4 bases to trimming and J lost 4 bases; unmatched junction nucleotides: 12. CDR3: CASSVSGLGRSTGELFY. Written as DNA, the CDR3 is TGCGCCAGCAGTGTTTCAGGACTAGGTCGCTCCACCGGGGAGCTGTTTTAT.

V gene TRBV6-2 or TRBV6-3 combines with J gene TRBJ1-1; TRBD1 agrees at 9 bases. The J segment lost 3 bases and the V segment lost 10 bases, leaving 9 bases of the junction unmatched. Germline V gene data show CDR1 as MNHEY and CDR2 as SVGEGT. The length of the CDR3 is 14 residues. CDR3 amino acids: CANKLQGAYTEAFF. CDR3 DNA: TGTGCCAACAAGTTACAGGGGGCGTACACTGAAGCTTTCTTT.

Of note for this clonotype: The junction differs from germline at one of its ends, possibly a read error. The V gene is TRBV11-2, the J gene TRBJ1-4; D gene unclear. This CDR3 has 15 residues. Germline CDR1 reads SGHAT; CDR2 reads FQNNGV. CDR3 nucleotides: TGTGCCAGCAGTTCTAGAAAGGGCACTAACGAAAAACTGTTTTTT. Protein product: CASSSRKGTNEKLFF.

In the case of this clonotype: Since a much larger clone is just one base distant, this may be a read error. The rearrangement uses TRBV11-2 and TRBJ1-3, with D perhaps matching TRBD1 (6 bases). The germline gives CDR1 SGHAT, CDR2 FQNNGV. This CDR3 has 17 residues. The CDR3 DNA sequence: TGTGTCAGCAGCTTAGTCCCAGGGGTTTCCTCTGGAAACACCATATATTTT. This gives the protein CVSSLVPGVSSGNTIYF.

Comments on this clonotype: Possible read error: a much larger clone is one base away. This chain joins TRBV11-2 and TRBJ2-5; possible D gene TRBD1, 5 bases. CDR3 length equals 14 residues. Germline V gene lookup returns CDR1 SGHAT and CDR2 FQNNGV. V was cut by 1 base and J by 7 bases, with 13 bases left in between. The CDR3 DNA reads TGTGCCAGCAGCTTAGTCTTCAGGGCCGGGACCCAGTACTTC. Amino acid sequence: CASSLVFRAGTQYF.

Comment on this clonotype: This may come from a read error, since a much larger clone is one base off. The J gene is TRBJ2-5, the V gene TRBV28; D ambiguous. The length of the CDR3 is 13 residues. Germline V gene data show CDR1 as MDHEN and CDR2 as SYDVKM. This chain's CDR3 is CASRTVIQETQCF. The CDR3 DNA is TGTGCCAGCCGGACGGTAATACAAGAGACCCAGTGCTTC.

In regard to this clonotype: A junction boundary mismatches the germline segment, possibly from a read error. The CDR3 bases are TGCAGCGTTGTAATAGGGGGAGAGACTCAGTACTTC. Translating it yields CSVVIGGETQYF. The chain has TRBV29-1 and TRBJ2-5, with D perhaps matching TRBD1 (6 bases). The germline V gene encodes CDR1 SQVTM and CDR2 ANQGSEA. This CDR3 has 12 residues.

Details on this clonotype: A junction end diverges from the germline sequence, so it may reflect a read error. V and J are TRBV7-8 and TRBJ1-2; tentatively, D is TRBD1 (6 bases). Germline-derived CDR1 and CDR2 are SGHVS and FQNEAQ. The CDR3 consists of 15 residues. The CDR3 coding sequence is TGTGCCAGCAGCTTAGAAGGGGGACACGACTATGACTACACCTTC. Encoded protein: CASSLEGGHDYDYTF.

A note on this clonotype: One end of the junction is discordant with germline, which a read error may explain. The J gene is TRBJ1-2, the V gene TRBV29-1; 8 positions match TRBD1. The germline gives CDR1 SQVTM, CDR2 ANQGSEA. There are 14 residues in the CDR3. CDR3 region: CSIEPAGGGYGYTF. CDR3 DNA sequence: TGCAGCATTGAACCGGCAGGGGGCGGGTATGGTTACACCTTC.

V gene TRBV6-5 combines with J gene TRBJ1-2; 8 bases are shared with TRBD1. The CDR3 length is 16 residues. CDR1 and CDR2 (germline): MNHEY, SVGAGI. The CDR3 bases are TGTGTCAACAGCAAAACCGGACAGGGAGCTAACTATGGCTACACCTTC. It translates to CVNSKTGQGANYGYTF.

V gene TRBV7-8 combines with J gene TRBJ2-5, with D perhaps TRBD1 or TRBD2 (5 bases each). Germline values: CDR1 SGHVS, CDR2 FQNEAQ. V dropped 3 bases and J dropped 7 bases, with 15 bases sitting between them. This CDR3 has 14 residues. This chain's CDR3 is CASSLGSGPVTQYF. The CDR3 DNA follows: TGTGCCAGCAGCTTGGGATCGGGGCCGGTGACCCAGTACTTC.

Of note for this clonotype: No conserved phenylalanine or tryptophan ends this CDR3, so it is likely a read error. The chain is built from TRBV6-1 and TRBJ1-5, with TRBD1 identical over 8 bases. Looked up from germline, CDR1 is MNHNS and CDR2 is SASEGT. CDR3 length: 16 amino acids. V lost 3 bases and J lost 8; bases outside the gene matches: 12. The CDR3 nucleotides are TGTGCCAGCAGTGAGGGGGCCCGACAGGGGTCTAAGCCCCAGCATTAT. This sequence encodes CASSEGARQGSKPQHY.